The sequence of this T cell receptor (beta chain) was determined in a study of shared clonotypes between healthy human individuals. The CDR3 extends over 17 amino acids. Sequencing used immunoSEQ multiplex PCR; TCRdb keeps in-frame clones, though not all of them. Of 2 million or so clones in the sample, approximately 95% were seen once. This sequence originates from a man aged 18-30 years in good health. What was sequenced was naive CD4+ T cells sorted from blood. The subset: CD45RA+ positively selected. This sequence joins TRBV12-2 and TRBJ1-1; the table assigns TRBD1, which was not confirmed against the DNA. TRBV12-2 is a listed pseudogene. This chain's CDR3 is CASRLEVQGFRGTEAFF. In DNA form, the CDR3 reads TGTGCAAGTCGCTTAGAGGTACAGGGGTTCCGAGGCACTGAAGCTTTCTTT.